These 8 T cell receptor beta chains share one sample of origin, sequenced in a study of control samples from healthy donors and cancer patients. The repertoire was sequenced with immunoSEQ multiplex PCR; TCRdb's copy has only in-frame clones and lacks some. The sample has roughly 68,000 clones; nearly 85% are singletons. Input material: blood. These TCRs come from a man between 60 and 70 years old in good health.

The chain recombines TRBV7-9 with TRBJ2-1, with a weak D call TRBD2 (6 bases). This CDR3 is 17 amino acids long. V lost 4 bases and J 1 base, leaving 17 bases between the germline ends. Germline V gene sequence: CDR1 SEHNR, CDR2 FQNEAQ (reference sequence). The CDR3 loop reads CASSSHWGERSYNEQFF. The DNA of the CDR3 is TGTGCCAGCAGCTCCCATTGGGGGGAGCGTTCCTACAATGAGCAGTTCTTC. The full variable domain, rest sourced from reference TRBV7-9 and TRBJ2-1, is DTGVSQNPRHKITKRGQNVTFRCDPISEHNRLYWYRQTLGQGPEFLTYFQNEAQLEKSRLLSDRFSAERPKGSFSTLEIQRTEQGDSAMYLCASSSHWGERSYNEQFFGPGTRLTVL.

This rearrangement joins TRBV9 to TRBJ2-2; the match to TRBD2 covers 11 bases. The germline CDR1 and CDR2 sequences are SGDLS and YYNGEE. The CDR3 runs 18 residues. V shed 0 bases and J 4 bases; nucleotides not matched to a gene: 8. CDR3 DNA sequence: TGTGCCAGCAGCGTAGAGTTAGCGGGAGGGCTAGGCACCGGGGAGCTGTTTTTT. Translating it yields CASSVELAGGLGTGELFF.

This clone was detected only a few times. V gene TRBV28 combines with J gene TRBJ2-2; no clear D. The CDR3 is made up of 12 amino acids. The V and J ends lost 2 bases and 5 bases respectively, with 3 bases between them. Germline V lookup: CDR1 MDHEN, CDR2 SYDVKM. The CDR3 is CASSLATGELFF. The CDR3 nucleotides read TGTGCCAGCAGTTTAGCGACCGGGGAGCTGTTTTTT.

The genes are TRBV7-9 and TRBJ1-2, with D perhaps TRBD1 (5 bases). This CDR3 contains 13 residues. Trimming pared 1 base from V and 4 bases from J, leaving 7 bases between. CDR1 is SEHNR, CDR2 FQNEAQ, per germline (reference sequence). The CDR3 DNA reads TGTGCCAGCAGCTTAGGGGGGGTCTATGGCTACACCTTC. As protein: CASSLGGVYGYTF.

This clone was seen only once. This chain links TRBV13 with TRBJ2-5; 10 bases agree with TRBD2. The CDR3 extends over 18 amino acids. Per germline, CDR1 PRHDT and CDR2 FYEKMQ (reference sequence). J gave up 0 bases and V 0 bases, and 7 bases lay outside the gene matches. The CDR3 is CASSLGLAGVAYQETQYF. CDR3 sequence (DNA): TGTGCCAGCAGCTTAGGGCTAGCGGGAGTGGCGTACCAAGAGACCCAGTACTTC.

This clone was picked up a small number of times. The chain has TRBV30 and TRBJ1-6, with D possibly matching TRBD1 (6 bases). The CDR3 extends over 14 amino acids. Germline lookup yields CDR1 GTSNPN and CDR2 SVGIG (reference sequence). V shed 3 bases and J shed 7 bases, with 13 bases lying between them. In DNA form, the CDR3 reads TGTGCCTGGAGGAGGGGGTTAGGGAATTCACCCCTCCACTTT. Translated, it gives CAWRRGLGNSPLHF.

The rearrangement links TRBV7-2 to TRBJ2-7; D is unclear. The CDR3 runs to 15 residues. Trimming removed 1 base from V and 3 bases from J, with 13 bases in between. Germline V gives CDR1 SGHTA, CDR2 FQGNSA. The CDR3 sequence: CASSLELGSDYEQYF. The CDR3 bases are TGTGCCAGCAGCTTAGAACTGGGATCCGACTACGAGCAGTACTTC.

The chain carries TRBV27 and TRBJ2-1, with a tentative D call TRBD2 (6 bases). V lost 6 bases, J lost 0 bases, and 9 bases lay in between. CDR3 length: 14 residues. Looked up from germline, CDR1 is MNHEY and CDR2 is SMNVEV (reference sequence). CDR3 residues: CASRTRSSYNEQFF. CDR3 DNA sequence: TGTGCCAGCAGGACTAGAAGCTCCTACAATGAGCAGTTCTTC.